The 13 T cell receptor beta chains presented below share a single source sample, sequenced in a study of blood T cell repertoires in COVID-19. Assay: immunoSEQ multiplex PCR; the TCRdb copy retains only in-frame clones and omits some. The sample contains 130,000 to 150,000 clones, around 90% of which appear only once. The sample consisted of peripheral blood. These receptors originate from a man in his 70s with acute or convalescent COVID-19.

CDR3 coding DNA: TGTGCCAGCAGCTTATATCCGGAGGAGCAGTACTTC. This sequence encodes CASSLYPEEQYF. The V call is TRBV7-8, the J call TRBJ2-7; no clear D gene. The CDR3 has 12 amino acids. From germline, CDR1 is SGHVS and CDR2 FQNEAQ. V shed 2 bases and J shed 7 bases, with 9 bases lying between them.

The chain has TRBV5-1 and TRBJ2-5; the D gene is possibly TRBD2 (6 bases). The CDR3 runs 13 residues. Per the germline V gene, CDR1 is SGHRS and CDR2 is YFSETQ. Trimming stripped 4 bases from V and 3 bases from J, with 10 bases between. CDR3 protein: CASSGTGEETQYF. In DNA, the CDR3 is TGCGCCAGCAGCGGGACGGGGGAAGAGACCCAGTACTTC.

The V and J genes are TRBV5-1 and TRBJ1-2, with D possibly being TRBD1 (6 bases). The CDR3 runs 12 residues. Trimming stripped 4 bases from V and 8 bases from J, with 12 bases between. Germline loops: CDR1 SGHRS, CDR2 YFSETQ. CDR3 sequence (DNA): TGCGCCAGCAGCCCAGGGGATACGGGCTACACCTTC. Protein product: CASSPGDTGYTF.

The V gene is TRBV5-6, the J gene TRBJ1-6, with TRBD1 matching 7 bases. The length of the CDR3 is 15 residues. From germline, CDR1 is SGHDT and CDR2 YYEEEE. After removal of 3 bases from V and 6 bases from J, the junction contained 6 bases not matched to a gene. DNA of the CDR3: TGTGCCAGCAGCTATCGGGACAGACTTAATTCACCCCTCCACTTT. Amino acid sequence: CASSYRDRLNSPLHF.

This clone was found once. This sequence joins TRBV18 and TRBJ2-5; 7 positions match TRBD1. The trim removed 3 bases at V and 4 bases at J, leaving 5 bases unmatched. There are 14 residues in the CDR3. CDR1 and CDR2 (germline): KGHSH, LQKENI. CDR3 DNA sequence: TGTGCCAGCTCACCCGGGACAGTGGGAGAGACCCAGTACTTC. Translating gives CASSPGTVGETQYF.

V and J are TRBV28 and TRBJ2-2; 11 positions match TRBD2. Losses at the gene ends were 2 bases for V and 2 bases for J; bases not matched to a gene: 7. Germline CDR1 and CDR2: MDHEN and SYDVKM. This CDR3 is 18 amino acids long. The CDR3 bases are TGTGCCAGCAGTTTACTAGCGGGAGGTCCGACAAACACCGGGGAGCTGTTTTTT. It specifies CASSLLAGGPTNTGELFF. Full variable domain (rest looked up from reference TRBV28 and TRBJ2-2): DVKVTQSSRYLVKRTGEKVFLECVQDMDHENMFWYRQDPGLGLRLIYFSYDVKMKEKGDIPEGYSVSREKKERFSLILESASTNQTSMYLCASSLLAGGPTNTGELFFGEGSRLTVL.

The gene calls are TRBV7-8 and TRBJ2-5; tentatively, D is TRBD1 (6 bases). The CDR3 is 12 amino acids. The V end was cut by 5 bases, the J end by 6 bases, with 10 bases between. CDR1 is SGHVS and CDR2 is FQNEAQ in the germline V gene. The chain's CDR3 is CASSPRGQTQYF. CDR3 coding DNA: TGTGCCAGCAGCCCCAGGGGACAGACCCAGTACTTC.

The J gene is TRBJ1-4, the V gene TRBV7-7; TRBD1 is a possible D gene (5 bases). Germline-derived CDR1 and CDR2 are SSHAT and FNYEAQ (reference sequence). V was shortened by 2 bases and J by 4 bases, with 11 bases between the two germline ends. The CDR3 length is 15 residues. The CDR3 loop reads CASSLSSGVNEKLFF. The CDR3 DNA sequence: TGTGCCAGCAGCTTAAGTTCGGGGGTTAATGAAAAACTGTTTTTT.

This chain links TRBV19 with TRBJ1-3, with D unclear. Germline V gives CDR1 LNHDA, CDR2 SQIVND (reference sequence). This CDR3 spans 15 amino acids. V was trimmed by 5 bases and J by 0 bases, leaving 11 bases between them. This CDR3 is CASSVDLSSGNTIYF. The CDR3 bases are TGTGCCAGTAGTGTCGATTTGAGCTCTGGAAACACCATATATTTT.

V and J are TRBV29-1 and TRBJ2-1; D gene ambiguous. The CDR3 sequence is 12 residues long. Deletions cut 7 bases from V and 6 bases from J, with 13 bases between. CDR1 and CDR2 from the germline V gene are SQVTM and ANQGSEA. The CDR3 sequence: CSARRSGNEQFF. As DNA, the CDR3 is TGCAGCGCCAGACGTTCGGGCAATGAGCAGTTCTTC.

The chain carries TRBV30 and TRBJ1-3; D may be TRBD1 (5 bases). The CDR3 spans 15 residues. The germline CDR1 and CDR2 sequences are GTSNPN and SVGIG (reference sequence). V was pared by 4 bases and J by 0 bases, with 13 bases between. The CDR3: CAWTPGLSSGNTIYF. CDR3 sequence (DNA): TGTGCCTGGACACCGGGACTCAGCTCTGGAAACACCATATATTTT.

The chain links TRBV28 to TRBJ1-1; 8 nucleotides agree with TRBD1. V shed 3 bases and J 10 bases; nucleotides not matched to a gene: 4. The CDR3 is 12 amino acids. CDR1 and CDR2 from the germline V gene are MDHEN and SYDVKM. CDR3 DNA sequence: TGTGCCAGCAGTTTCGGACAGGGTCGAGCTTTCTTT. Residues: CASSFGQGRAFF.

This clone was recorded only once. This rearrangement joins TRBV6-6 to TRBJ1-2; 11 bases are shared with TRBD1. The length of the CDR3 is 14 residues. After removal of 6 bases from V and 7 bases from J, the junction contained 7 bases not matched to a gene. Germline-derived CDR1 and CDR2 are MNHNY and SVGAGI (reference sequence). Here the CDR3 DNA reads TGTGCCAGCAGGCCGGGACAGGGGGTCGGTGGCTACACCTTC. It codes for CASRPGQGVGGYTF.